A selection of T cell receptor beta chains follows, all from one sample in a study of shared clonotypes between healthy human individuals. Repertoires were generated with immunoSEQ multiplex PCR, while TCRdb's copy carries only in-frame clones and drops some. The table includes about 2 million clones, roughly 96% detected once. The specimen was naive CD4+ T cells sorted from blood. All receptors come from a man younger than 35 in good health. CDR3s include the opening cysteine and the closing phenylalanine or tryptophan. D genes are given only for firm matches. A clone size is listed for some rows: how often the clone was seen (once, few, many), or a class if it is expanded.

size: -; J: TRBJ1-2; D: -; V: TRBV19; CDR3: CASSRGQGYTF; DNA: TGTGCCAGTAGCCGGGGGCAAGGCTACACCTTC
size: -; J: TRBJ1-6; D: -; V: TRBV6-5; CDR3: CASSSQSSYNSPLHF; DNA: TGTGCCAGCAGTTCACAGAGCTCCTATAATTCACCCCTCCACTTT
size: -; J: TRBJ1-4; D: -; V: TRBV2; CDR3: CASSKKMGLATNEKLFF; DNA: TGTGCCAGCAGTAAGAAAATGGGGCTTGCAACTAATGAAAAACTGTTTTTT
size: -; J: TRBJ2-3; D: -; V: TRBV11-3; CDR3: CASSLAGASTDTQYF; DNA: TGTGCCAGCAGCTTAGCCGGGGCCAGCACAGATACGCAGTATTTT
size: -; J: TRBJ2-2; D: TRBD1; V: TRBV10-3; CDR3: CAIRSGTGYTGELFF; DNA: TGTGCCATCAGGTCCGGGACAGGTTACACCGGGGAGCTGTTTTTT
size: -; J: TRBJ2-1; D: -; V: TRBV9; CDR3: CASSVDPRAAYNEQFF; DNA: TGTGCCAGCAGCGTAGATCCAAGGGCAGCCTACAATGAGCAGTTCTTC
size: -; J: TRBJ1-1; D: -; V: TRBV18; CDR3: CASSPGLTGLEAFF; DNA: TGTGCCAGCTCACCGGGGCTGACAGGTCTTGAAGCTTTCTTT
size: -; J: TRBJ2-1; D: -; V: TRBV19; CDR3: CASSPQNYGGLHNEQFF; DNA: TGTGCCAGTAGTCCCCAGAATTACGGGGGACTCCACAATGAGCAGTTCTTC
size: -; J: TRBJ1-5; D: -; V: TRBV6-6; CDR3: CASSVLRDQPQHF; DNA: TGTGCCAGCAGCGTACTACGTGATCAGCCCCAGCATTTT
size: once; J: TRBJ2-5; D: -; V: TRBV28; CDR3: CASAGQETQYF; DNA: TGTGCCAGCGCGGGACAAGAGACCCAGTACTTC
size: -; J: TRBJ2-7; D: -; V: TRBV4-1; CDR3: CASSQTSRTLTYEQYF; DNA: TGCGCCAGCAGCCAAACCTCTAGAACCCTAACCTACGAGCAGTACTTC
size: -; J: TRBJ1-3; D: TRBD1; V: TRBV11-3; CDR3: CASSTTGGNTIYF; DNA: TGTGCCAGCAGCACGACAGGGGGAAACACCATATATTTT
size: -; J: TRBJ1-2; D: -; V: TRBV19; CDR3: CASSPLGAVTSYGYTF; DNA: TGTGCCAGTAGTCCGTTGGGGGCAGTCACTTCTTATGGCTACACCTTC
size: -; J: TRBJ1-2; D: -; V: TRBV6-1; CDR3: CASSELIGYGYTF; DNA: TGTGCCAGCAGTGAGTTGATAGGGTATGGCTACACCTTC
size: -; J: TRBJ1-2; D: -; V: TRBV28; CDR3: CASSLEGAGEGYTF; DNA: TGTGCCAGCAGTTTAGAGGGCGCCGGGGAGGGCTACACCTTC
size: -; J: TRBJ2-7; D: TRBD2; V: TRBV5-4; CDR3: CASSLLFYAGGPSSTYEQYF; DNA: TGTGCCAGCAGCTTGCTGTTCTATGCGGGAGGACCTTCCAGTACCTACGAGCAGTACTTC
size: -; J: TRBJ2-3; D: -; V: TRBV11-2; CDR3: CASSLGHSTDTQYF; DNA: TGTGCCAGCAGCTTAGGACATAGCACAGATACGCAGTATTTT
size: few; J: TRBJ1-4; D: TRBD1; V: TRBV2; CDR3: CASRGQGWGAGKLFF; DNA: TGTGCCAGCAGAGGACAGGGCTGGGGTGCGGGAAAACTGTTTTTT
size: -; J: TRBJ2-6; D: TRBD2; V: TRBV19; CDR3: CASCSGMVSGANVLTF; DNA: TGTGCCAGCTGTAGCGGGATGGTCTCTGGGGCCAACGTCCTGACTTTC
size: -; J: TRBJ2-5; D: -; V: TRBV19; CDR3: CASSTMTQETQYF; DNA: TGTGCCAGTAGTACCATGACCCAAGAGACCCAGTACTTC
size: -; J: TRBJ2-4; D: TRBD2; V: TRBV19; CDR3: CATRQVRPVREAKNIQYF; DNA: TGTGCCACCCGGCAGGTAAGGCCCGTGCGGGAGGCCAAAAACATTCAGTACTTC
size: -; J: TRBJ2-7; D: TRBD1; V: TRBV5-1; CDR3: CASSPQGADYEQYF; DNA: TGCGCCAGCAGCCCCCAGGGGGCCGACTACGAGCAGTACTTC
size: -; J: TRBJ1-3; D: -; V: TRBV5-1; CDR3: CASSSGEAGNTIYF; DNA: TGCGCCAGCAGCTCAGGGGAGGCGGGAAACACCATATATTTT
size: -; J: TRBJ2-1; D: -; V: TRBV10-3; CDR3: CAINSPHNNEQFF; DNA: TGTGCCATCAACTCGCCGCATAACAATGAGCAGTTCTTC
size: -; J: TRBJ1-3; D: TRBD1; V: TRBV2; CDR3: CASSEQGAGNTIYF; DNA: TGTGCCAGCAGCGAACAGGGGGCTGGAAACACCATATATTTT
size: -; J: TRBJ2-3; D: TRBD2; V: TRBV4-2; CDR3: CASSHLRGDSDTQYF; DNA: TGTGCCAGCAGCCATTTGCGGGGGGATTCAGATACGCAGTATTTT
size: -; J: TRBJ1-5; D: -; V: TRBV7-9; CDR3: CASSQMSDSSNQPQHF; DNA: TGTGCCAGCAGCCAAATGTCGGACAGTAGCAATCAGCCCCAGCATTTT
size: -; J: TRBJ2-7; D: -; V: TRBV5-5; CDR3: CASSLHKEQYF; DNA: TGTGCCAGCAGCTTGCATAAAGAGCAGTACTTC
size: -; J: TRBJ1-5; D: TRBD1; V: TRBV9; CDR3: CASSQGQHNQPQHF; DNA: TGTGCCAGCAGTCAGGGACAGCACAATCAGCCCCAGCATTTT
size: -; J: TRBJ2-5; D: -; V: TRBV29-1; CDR3: CSVEVGTFSPETQYF; DNA: TGCAGCGTTGAGGTCGGGACCTTTTCCCCAGAGACCCAGTACTTC
size: -; J: TRBJ2-7; D: -; V: TRBV7-9; CDR3: CASSLDGFEQYF; DNA: TGTGCCAGCAGCTTGGACGGTTTCGAGCAGTACTTC
size: -; J: TRBJ2-3; D: TRBD1; V: TRBV28; CDR3: CASSLSRTGRTDTQYF; DNA: TGTGCCAGCAGTTTATCACGGACAGGGCGGACAGATACGCAGTATTTT
size: -; J: TRBJ2-6; D: -; V: TRBV5-4; CDR3: CASSAQGSGANVLTF; DNA: TGTGCCAGCAGCGCACAGGGCTCTGGGGCCAACGTCCTGACTTTC
size: -; J: TRBJ1-2; D: -; V: TRBV7-8; CDR3: CASSLTVYYGYTF; DNA: TGTGCCAGCAGCTTGACAGTCTACTATGGCTACACCTTC
size: -; J: TRBJ1-4; D: -; V: TRBV30; CDR3: CAWSQNLNEKLFF; DNA: TGTGCCTGGAGCCAGAACCTTAATGAAAAACTGTTTTTT
size: -; J: TRBJ2-3; D: -; V: TRBV5-1; CDR3: CASSLWGAITDTQYF; DNA: TGCGCCAGCAGCTTGTGGGGGGCGATAACAGATACGCAGTATTTT
size: -; J: TRBJ1-2; D: TRBD1; V: TRBV30; CDR3: CAWSVRTGEGYTF; DNA: TGTGCCTGGAGTGTAAGGACAGGTGAAGGCTACACCTTC
size: -; J: TRBJ2-3; D: TRBD2; V: TRBV30; CDR3: CAWRIAGTNTDTQYF; DNA: TGTGCCTGGAGAATCGCGGGGACTAACACAGATACGCAGTATTTT
size: -; J: TRBJ2-1; D: TRBD2; V: TRBV2; CDR3: CASTDSGAQFF; DNA: TGTGCCAGCACCGATAGCGGGGCACAGTTCTTC
size: -; J: TRBJ2-5; D: -; V: TRBV5-1; CDR3: CASSLAPNGNGETQYF; DNA: TGCGCCAGCAGCTTGGCCCCCAATGGGAATGGGGAGACCCAGTACTTC
size: -; J: TRBJ1-5; D: TRBD1; V: TRBV7-2; CDR3: CASSRQGTGDQPQHF; DNA: TGTGCCAGCAGCCGCCAGGGGACAGGGGATCAGCCCCAGCATTTT
size: once; J: TRBJ1-5; D: -; V: TRBV18; CDR3: CASSQSGTDSNQPQHF; DNA: TGTGCCAGCTCCCAATCGGGGACCGATAGCAATCAGCCCCAGCATTTT
size: -; J: TRBJ1-1; D: -; V: TRBV9; CDR3: CASSVLSGVMNTEAFF; DNA: TGTGCCAGCAGCGTATTGTCTGGGGTGATGAACACTGAAGCTTTCTTT
size: -; J: TRBJ1-2; D: TRBD1; V: TRBV6-1; CDR3: CASSETPGQLYGYTF; DNA: TGTGCCAGCAGTGAAACGCCGGGACAGCTCTATGGCTACACCTTC
size: -; J: TRBJ1-4; D: -; V: TRBV28; CDR3: CASSNPGVEKLFF; DNA: TGTGCCAGCAGTAACCCGGGGGTCGAAAAACTGTTTTTT
size: -; J: TRBJ2-5; D: -; V: TRBV2; CDR3: CASKLGEETQYF; DNA: TGTGCCAGCAAGCTGGGGGAAGAGACCCAGTACTTC
size: -; J: TRBJ2-3; D: -; V: TRBV18; CDR3: CASSKEVPADTQYF; DNA: TGTGCCAGCTCAAAGGAGGTTCCGGCAGATACGCAGTATTTT
size: -; J: TRBJ1-2; D: TRBD1; V: TRBV6-5; CDR3: CASSSGQYGYTF; DNA: TGTGCCAGCAGTTCGGGACAGTATGGCTACACCTTC
size: once; J: TRBJ1-1; D: -; V: TRBV5-6; CDR3: CASSLATAMNTEAFF; DNA: TGTGCCAGCAGCCTTGCAACGGCTATGAACACTGAAGCTTTCTTT
size: -; J: TRBJ1-1; D: -; V: TRBV6-6; CDR3: CASSYHQGRSTEAFF; DNA: TGTGCCAGCAGTTACCATCAGGGAAGGTCCACTGAAGCTTTCTTT
size: -; J: TRBJ2-7; D: -; V: TRBV6-1; CDR3: CASSESAATEQYF; DNA: TGTGCCAGCAGTGAATCCGCTGCCACCGAGCAGTACTTC
size: -; J: TRBJ2-3; D: -; V: TRBV6-5; CDR3: CASSVSGTSTDTQYF; DNA: TGTGCCAGCAGCGTCAGTGGGACTAGCACAGATACGCAGTATTTT
size: -; J: TRBJ2-7; D: -; V: TRBV28; CDR3: CASTHGQGPYEQYF; DNA: TGTGCCAGCACCCACGGGCAGGGCCCCTACGAGCAGTACTTC
size: -; J: TRBJ2-6; D: -; V: TRBV6-7; CDR3: CASSYTNRQVTFSGANVLTF; DNA: TGTGCCAGCAGTTACACGAATCGACAGGTTACCTTCTCTGGGGCCAACGTCCTGACTTTC
size: -; J: TRBJ2-1; D: -; V: TRBV5-4; CDR3: CASSSRNEQFF; DNA: TGTGCCAGCAGCTCCCGTAATGAGCAGTTCTTC
size: -; J: TRBJ2-3; D: -; V: TRBV10-3; CDR3: CAISITDTQYF; DNA: TGTGCCATCAGTATCACGGATACGCAGTATTTT
size: -; J: TRBJ1-6; D: -; V: TRBV2; CDR3: CASTRSSPLHF; DNA: TGTGCCAGCACCAGGTCATCACCCCTCCACTTT